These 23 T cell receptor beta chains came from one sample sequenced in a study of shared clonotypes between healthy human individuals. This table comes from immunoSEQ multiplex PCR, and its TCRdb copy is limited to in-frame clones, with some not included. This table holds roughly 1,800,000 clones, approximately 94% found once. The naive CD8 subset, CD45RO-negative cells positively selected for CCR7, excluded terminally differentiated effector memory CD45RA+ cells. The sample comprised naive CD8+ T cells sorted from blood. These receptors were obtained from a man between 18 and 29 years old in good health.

The CDR3 DNA sequence: TGTGCCAGCAGCTGGACAGAGGGGCGGGAGAACACTGAAGCTTTCTTT. It specifies CASSWTEGRENTEAFF. The J gene is TRBJ1-1, the V gene TRBV7-9; D is possibly TRBD1 (6 bases). Looked up from germline, CDR1 is SEHNR and CDR2 is FQNEAQ (reference sequence). The length of the CDR3 is 16 residues. The germline V and J ends were trimmed by 4 bases and 1 base, with 16 bases remaining between them. Full variable domain (remainder filled in from reference TRBV7-9 and TRBJ1-1): DTGVSQNPRHKITKRGQNVTFRCDPISEHNRLYWYRQTLGQGPEFLTYFQNEAQLEKSRLLSDRFSAERPKGSFSTLEIQRTEQGDSAMYLCASSWTEGRENTEAFFGQGTRLTVV.

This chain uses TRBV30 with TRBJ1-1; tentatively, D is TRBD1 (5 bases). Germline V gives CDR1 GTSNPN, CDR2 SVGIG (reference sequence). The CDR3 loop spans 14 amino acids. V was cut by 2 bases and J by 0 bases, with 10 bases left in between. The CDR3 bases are TGTGCCTGGAGTAGGGGATCTATGAACACTGAAGCTTTCTTT. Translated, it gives CAWSRGSMNTEAFF.

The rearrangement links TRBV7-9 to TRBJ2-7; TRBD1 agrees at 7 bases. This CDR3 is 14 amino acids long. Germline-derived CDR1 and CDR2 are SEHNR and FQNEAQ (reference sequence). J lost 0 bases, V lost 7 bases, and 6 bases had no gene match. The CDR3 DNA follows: TGTGCCAGCATTGGGACAGAGAGCTCCTACGAGCAGTACTTC. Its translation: CASIGTESSYEQYF.

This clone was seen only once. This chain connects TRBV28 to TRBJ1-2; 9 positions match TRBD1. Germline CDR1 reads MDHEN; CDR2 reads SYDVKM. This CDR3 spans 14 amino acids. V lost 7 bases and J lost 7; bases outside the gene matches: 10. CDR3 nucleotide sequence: TGTGCCAGCACCCTTGCCGGGACAGGGTCTGGCTACACCTTC. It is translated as CASTLAGTGSGYTF.

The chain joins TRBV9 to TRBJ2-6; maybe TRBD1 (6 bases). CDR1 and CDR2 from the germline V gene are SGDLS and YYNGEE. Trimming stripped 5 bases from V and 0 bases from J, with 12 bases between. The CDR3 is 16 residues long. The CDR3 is CASSHGQSSGANVLTF. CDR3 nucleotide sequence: TGTGCCAGCAGTCACGGACAGAGCTCTGGGGCCAACGTCCTGACTTTC.

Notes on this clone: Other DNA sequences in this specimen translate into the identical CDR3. In DNA form, the CDR3 reads TGTGCCAGTAGATGGGGATACGAGCAGTACTTC. Protein sequence: CASRWGYEQYF. The chain couples TRBV19 to TRBJ2-7; D gene unclear. The germline CDR1 and CDR2 sequences are LNHDA and SQIVND (reference sequence). Trimming stripped 6 bases from V and 4 bases from J, with 7 bases between. The CDR3 is made up of 11 amino acids.

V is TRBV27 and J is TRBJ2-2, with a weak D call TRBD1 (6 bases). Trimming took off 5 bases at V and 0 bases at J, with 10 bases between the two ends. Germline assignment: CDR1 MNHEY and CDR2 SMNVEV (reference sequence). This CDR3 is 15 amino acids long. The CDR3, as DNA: TGTGCCAGCAGTAAAGGGACAACGAACACCGGGGAGCTGTTTTTT. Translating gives CASSKGTTNTGELFF.

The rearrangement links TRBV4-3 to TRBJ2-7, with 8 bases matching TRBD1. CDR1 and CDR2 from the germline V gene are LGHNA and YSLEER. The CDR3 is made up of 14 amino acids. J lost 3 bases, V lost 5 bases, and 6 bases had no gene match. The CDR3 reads CASSVGQGDYEQYF. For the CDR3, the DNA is TGCGCCAGCAGCGTAGGACAGGGTGACTACGAGCAGTACTTC.

The CDR3 spells CASSVPREDANTGELFF. The CDR3 bases are TGTGCCAGCAGTGTTCCTCGGGAGGACGCGAACACCGGGGAGCTGTTTTTT. The chain carries TRBV2 and TRBJ2-2, with 7 bases identical to TRBD2. The CDR3 covers 17 residues. The V and J ends lost 4 bases and 0 bases, in that order; junction bases with no gene match: 8. The germline CDR1 and CDR2 sequences are SNHLY and FYNNEI.

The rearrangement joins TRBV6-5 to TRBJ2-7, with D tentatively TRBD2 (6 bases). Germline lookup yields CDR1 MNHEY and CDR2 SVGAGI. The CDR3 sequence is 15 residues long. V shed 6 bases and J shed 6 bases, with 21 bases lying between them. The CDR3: CASRLKEEGSGEQYF. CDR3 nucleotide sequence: TGTGCCAGCAGGCTCAAAGAGGAGGGGTCAGGCGAGCAGTACTTC.

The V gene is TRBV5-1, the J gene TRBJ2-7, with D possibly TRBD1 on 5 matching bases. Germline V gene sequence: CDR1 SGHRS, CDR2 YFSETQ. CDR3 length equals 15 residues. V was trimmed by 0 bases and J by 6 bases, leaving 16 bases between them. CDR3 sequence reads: CASSLAAQGISEQYF. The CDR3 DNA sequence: TGCGCCAGCAGCTTGGCAGCCCAGGGCATTTCCGAGCAGTACTTC.

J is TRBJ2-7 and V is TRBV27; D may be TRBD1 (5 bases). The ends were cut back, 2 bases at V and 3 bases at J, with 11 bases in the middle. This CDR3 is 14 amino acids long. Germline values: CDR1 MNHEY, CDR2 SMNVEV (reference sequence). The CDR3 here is CASSLQGSLYEQYF. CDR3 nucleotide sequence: TGTGCCAGCAGTTTACAGGGATCCCTCTACGAGCAGTACTTC.

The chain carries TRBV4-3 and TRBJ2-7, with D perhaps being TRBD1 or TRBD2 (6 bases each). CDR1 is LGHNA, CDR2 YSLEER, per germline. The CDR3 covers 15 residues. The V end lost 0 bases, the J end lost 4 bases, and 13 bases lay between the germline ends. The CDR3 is CASSQEEGGAYEQYF. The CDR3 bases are TGCGCCAGCAGCCAAGAGGAGGGGGGCGCGTACGAGCAGTACTTC.

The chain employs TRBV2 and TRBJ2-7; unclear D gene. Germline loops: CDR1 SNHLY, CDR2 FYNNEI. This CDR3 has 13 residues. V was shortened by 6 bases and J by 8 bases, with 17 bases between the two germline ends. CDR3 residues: CASRLATHPQQYF. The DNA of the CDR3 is TGTGCCAGCAGACTGGCTACCCACCCACAGCAGTACTTC.

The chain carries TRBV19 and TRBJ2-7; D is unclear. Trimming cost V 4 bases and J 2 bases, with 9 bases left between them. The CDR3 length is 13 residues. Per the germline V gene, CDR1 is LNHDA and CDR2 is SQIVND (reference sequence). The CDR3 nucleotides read TGTGCCAGTAGTACCCGCCATCCCTACGAGCAGTACTTC. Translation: CASSTRHPYEQYF.

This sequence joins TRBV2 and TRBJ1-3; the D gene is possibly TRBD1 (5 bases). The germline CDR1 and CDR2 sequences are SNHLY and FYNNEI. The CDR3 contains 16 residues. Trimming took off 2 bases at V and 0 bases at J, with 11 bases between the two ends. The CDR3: CASSESGLSSGNTIYF. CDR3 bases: TGTGCCAGCAGTGAATCGGGACTCAGCTCTGGAAACACCATATATTTT.

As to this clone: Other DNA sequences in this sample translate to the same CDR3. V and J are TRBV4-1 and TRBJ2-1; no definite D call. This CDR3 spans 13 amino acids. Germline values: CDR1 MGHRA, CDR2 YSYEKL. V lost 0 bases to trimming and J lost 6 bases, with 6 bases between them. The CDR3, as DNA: TGCGCCAGCAGCCAAGACCCCGTCAATGAGCAGTTCTTC. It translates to CASSQDPVNEQFF.

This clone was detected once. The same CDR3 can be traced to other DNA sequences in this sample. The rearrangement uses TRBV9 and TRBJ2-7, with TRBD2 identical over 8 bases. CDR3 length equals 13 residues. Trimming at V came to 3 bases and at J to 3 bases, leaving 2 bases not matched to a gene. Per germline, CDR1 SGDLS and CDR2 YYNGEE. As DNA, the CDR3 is TGTGCCAGCAGCGGGGGGACTAGCTACGAGCAGTACTTC. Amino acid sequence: CASSGGTSYEQYF.

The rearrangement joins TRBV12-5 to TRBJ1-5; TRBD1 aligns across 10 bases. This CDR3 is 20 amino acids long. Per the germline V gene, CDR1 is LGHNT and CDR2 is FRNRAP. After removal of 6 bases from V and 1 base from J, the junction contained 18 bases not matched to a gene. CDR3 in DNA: TGTGCTAGTGGCTGGGGACAGGGGTCGCTTAAGGACCTAAGCAATCAGCCCCAGCATTTT. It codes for CASGWGQGSLKDLSNQPQHF.

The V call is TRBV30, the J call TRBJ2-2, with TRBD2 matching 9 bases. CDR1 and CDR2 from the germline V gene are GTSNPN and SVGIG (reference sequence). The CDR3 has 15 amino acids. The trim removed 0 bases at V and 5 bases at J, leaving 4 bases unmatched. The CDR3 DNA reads TGTGCCTGGAGTGTGGGAGCGGGGGGTACCGGGGAGCTGTTTTTT. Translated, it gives CAWSVGAGGTGELFF.

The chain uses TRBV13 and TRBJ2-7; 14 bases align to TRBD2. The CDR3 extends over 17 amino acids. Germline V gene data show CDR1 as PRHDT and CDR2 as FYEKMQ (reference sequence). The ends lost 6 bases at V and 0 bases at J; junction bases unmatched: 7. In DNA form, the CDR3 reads TGTGCCAGCAGGGGGACTAGCGGGGGCCCCAGCTCCTACGAGCAGTACTTC. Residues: CASRGTSGGPSSYEQYF.

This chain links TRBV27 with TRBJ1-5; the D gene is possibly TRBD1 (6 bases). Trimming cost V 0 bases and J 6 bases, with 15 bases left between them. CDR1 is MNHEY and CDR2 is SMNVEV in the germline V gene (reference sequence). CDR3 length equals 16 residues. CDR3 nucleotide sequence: TGTGCCAGCAGTTTATCGAACGGGGGCGTGGGTCAGCCCCAGCATTTT. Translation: CASSLSNGGVGQPQHF.

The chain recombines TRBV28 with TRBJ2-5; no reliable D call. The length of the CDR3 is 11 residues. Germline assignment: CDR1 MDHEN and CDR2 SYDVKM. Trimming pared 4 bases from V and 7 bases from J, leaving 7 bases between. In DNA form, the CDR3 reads TGTGCCAGCAGTTCGGGTGTGACCCAGTACTTC. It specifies CASSSGVTQYF.